This T cell receptor beta chain was captured by sequencing in a study of T cell changes during pregnancy in multiple sclerosis. Some clones are missing from TCRdb's copy, which holds only in-frame ones; the method was immunoSEQ multiplex PCR. The top ten hold 1.6% of the sample, which has about 110,000 clones, less than 95% seen once. The CDR3 sequence is 15 residues long. The germline gives CDR1 SGDLS, CDR2 YYNGEE. V lost 0 bases and J lost 5, with 14 bases in between. The sequence came from a female donor with multiple sclerosis, enrolled in a pregnancy study. Specimen: peripheral blood, collected before pregnancy. V usage is TRBV9 and J usage is TRBJ1-2; D is uncertain. The CDR3 DNA reads TGTGCCAGCAGCGTAGATCGGGGATTGAGGTATGGCTACACCTTC. Residues: CASSVDRGLRYGYTF. The complete variable domain, with remaining parts taken from reference TRBV9 and TRBJ1-2, reads DSGVTQTPKHLITATGQRVTLRCSPRSGDLSVYWYQQSLDQGLQFLIQYYNGEERAKGNILERFSAQQFPDLHSELNLSSLELGDSALYFCASSVDRGLRYGYTFGSGTRLTVV.